These 15 T cell receptor beta chains came from one sample sequenced in a study of OX40 agonist ivuxolimab in advanced cancers. The assay was immunoSEQ multiplex PCR, and TCRdb's table has in-frame clones only and misses some. The table records approximately 20,000 clones, approximately 85% of them present only once. The sample here was CD4+ or CD8+ T cells sorted from blood, taken in a trial of the OX40 agonist ivuxolimab. These TCRs come from an adult with an advanced solid tumor such as melanoma, head and neck, liver or kidney cancer.

The chain employs TRBV7-8 and TRBJ1-1; D call uncertain. The germline V gene has CDR1 SGHVS and CDR2 FQNEAQ. With 2 bases removed from V and 11 bases from J, the gap between germline ends came to 15 bases. The CDR3 has 13 residues. Written as DNA, the CDR3 is TGTGCCAGCAGCTTACGAGGGCCCATGGAGGCTTTCTTT. Its translation is CASSLRGPMEAFF. Combining the CDR3 with reference TRBV7-8 and TRBJ1-1 gives the whole variable domain GAGVSQSPRYKVAKRGQDVALRCDPISGHVSLFWYQQALGQGPEFLTYFQNEAQLDKSGLPSDRFFAERPEGSVSTLKIQRTQQEDSAVYLCASSLRGPMEAFFGQGTRLTVV.

The chain joins TRBV29-1 to TRBJ2-3, with a possible D match to TRBD2 (6 bases). This CDR3 region has 13 residues. V gave up 4 bases and J gave up 3 bases, with 11 bases separating them. The V gene's germline CDR1 is SQVTM and CDR2 ANQGSEA. The CDR3 DNA reads TGCAGCGTTGCTCCTGGGAGGACAGATACGCAGTATTTT. Its translation is CSVAPGRTDTQYF.

The V and J genes are TRBV6-5 and TRBJ2-1; 9 nucleotides agree with TRBD1. The CDR3 contains 13 residues. The germline V gene has CDR1 MNHEY and CDR2 SVGAGI. V was clipped by 5 bases and J by 5 bases; unmatched bases: 1. The CDR3 sequence: CASSGTGNNEQFF. The CDR3 DNA follows: TGTGCCAGCAGTGGGACAGGGAACAATGAGCAGTTCTTC.

The V call is TRBV28, the J call TRBJ2-5; 10 bases match TRBD2. The CDR3 spans 14 residues. The ends lost 8 bases at V and 4 bases at J; junction bases unmatched: 7. The germline V gene encodes CDR1 MDHEN and CDR2 SYDVKM. CDR3 coding DNA: TGTGCCAGCTTCCTAGCGGGAGAACCAGAGACCCAGTACTTC. Its protein product is CASFLAGEPETQYF.

This chain uses TRBV4-2 with TRBJ2-1, with D maybe TRBD1 (6 bases). V lost 5 bases and J 8 bases, leaving 10 bases between the germline ends. The CDR3 loop spans 12 amino acids. Germline V gives CDR1 LGHNA, CDR2 YNFKEQ. The DNA of the CDR3 is TGTGCCAGCAGCTCAGGGGTGGATGAGCAGTTCTTC. Translating it yields CASSSGVDEQFF.

V is TRBV6-5 and J is TRBJ2-1; possible D gene TRBD1, 6 bases. Germline CDR1 is MNHEY and CDR2 is SVGAGI. Trimming took 4 bases from V and 0 from J, leaving 13 bases between them. The CDR3 has 16 amino acids. Here the CDR3 DNA reads TGTGCCAGCAGTTCTGTTGGGGGCGTCTCCTACAATGAGCAGTTCTTC. This gives the protein CASSSVGGVSYNEQFF.

CDR3 sequence: CATKREGEDTGELFF. The CDR3 nucleotides are TGTGCCACCAAGAGGGAGGGGGAGGACACCGGGGAGCTGTTTTTT. The chain has TRBV7-6 and TRBJ2-2, with D possibly matching TRBD2 (7 bases). This CDR3 is 15 amino acids long. Trimming stripped 10 bases from V and 3 bases from J, with 18 bases between. Germline V gene sequence: CDR1 SGHVS, CDR2 FNYEAQ.

The chain employs TRBV28 and TRBJ1-4; 8 positions match TRBD1. CDR1 and CDR2 (germline): MDHEN, SYDVKM. V was clipped by 5 bases and J by 8 bases; unmatched bases: 7. This CDR3 region has 14 residues. The CDR3 is CASSRQGAGEKLFF. As DNA, the CDR3 is TGTGCCAGCAGTCGGCAGGGGGCGGGGGAAAAACTGTTTTTT. The full variable domain, with the rest looked up from reference TRBV28 and TRBJ1-4, is DVKVTQSSRYLVKRTGEKVFLECVQDMDHENMFWYRQDPGLGLRLIYFSYDVKMKEKGDIPEGYSVSREKKERFSLILESASTNQTSMYLCASSRQGAGEKLFFGSGTQLSVL.

The CDR3 coding sequence is TGTGCCAGCAGTTTATTTCCGGGACAGGCTCAAGAGACCCAGTACTTC. Residues: CASSLFPGQAQETQYF. The V gene is TRBV28, the J gene TRBJ2-5; 8 positions agree with TRBD1. V lost 1 base, J lost 2 bases, and 6 bases stayed unmatched. The CDR3 has 16 residues. CDR1 MDHEN and CDR2 SYDVKM come from the germline V gene.

The chain employs TRBV5-4 and TRBJ2-7, with 7 bases lining up with TRBD1. The CDR3 extends over 14 amino acids. Germline V gene data show CDR1 as SGHNT and CDR2 as YYREEE (reference sequence). Trimming at V came to 1 base and at J to 4 bases, leaving 5 bases not matched to a gene. CDR3 nucleotides: TGTGCCAGCAGCTTGTGGGGACAGACATACGAGCAGTACTTC. Residues: CASSLWGQTYEQYF. The variable domain in full, completed from reference TRBV5-4 and TRBJ2-7, reads ETGVTQSPTHLIKTRGQQVTLRCSSQSGHNTVSWYQQALGQGPQFIFQYYREEENGRGNFPPRFSGLQFPNYSSELNVNALELDDSALYLCASSLWGQTYEQYFGPGTRLTVT.

This clone has only a few counts. The chain couples TRBV9 to TRBJ1-1; a weak D match, TRBD1 (5 bases). Per the germline V gene, CDR1 is SGDLS and CDR2 is YYNGEE. With 3 bases removed from V and 0 bases from J, the gap between germline ends came to 9 bases. CDR3 length: 14 residues. CDR3 protein: CASSAGSMNTEAFF. The CDR3 bases are TGTGCCAGCAGCGCAGGGTCTATGAACACTGAAGCTTTCTTT.

The J gene is TRBJ2-7, the V gene TRBV5-1; D not resolved. V shed 0 bases and J shed 5 bases, with 15 bases lying between them. Germline V gene lookup returns CDR1 SGHRS and CDR2 YFSETQ. The CDR3 consists of 15 residues. The CDR3 DNA is TGCGCCAGCAGCTTGGCCAGCAGTGCCCCCCACGAGCAGTACTTC. This codes for CASSLASSAPHEQYF.

The chain combines TRBV13 with TRBJ2-5, with D uncertain. Germline V gene sequence: CDR1 PRHDT, CDR2 FYEKMQ (reference sequence). The CDR3 is 17 amino acids. V shed 2 bases and J shed 5 bases, with 21 bases lying between them. CDR3: CASSLRGRRASRETQYF. In DNA form, the CDR3 reads TGTGCCAGCAGCTTAAGAGGTAGAAGGGCCTCAAGGGAGACCCAGTACTTC.

The rearrangement joins TRBV19 to TRBJ2-7, with 8 bases aligning to TRBD2. Trimming removed 5 bases from V and 4 bases from J; junction bases left unmatched: 7. The CDR3 contains 14 residues. Germline V gene data show CDR1 as LNHDA and CDR2 as SQIVND (reference sequence). CDR3 DNA: TGTGCCAGTAGTCCGGGACTAGGAATTTACGAGCAGTACTTC. Translating gives CASSPGLGIYEQYF.

The chain has TRBV10-1 and TRBJ1-1, with 9 bases that match TRBD1. The ends lost 6 bases at V and 0 bases at J; junction bases unmatched: 17. Germline CDR1 WNHNN, CDR2 SYGVQD (reference sequence). The CDR3 length is 19 residues. Here the CDR3 reads CASSRLPLSTGGLNTEAFF. CDR3 sequence (DNA): TGCGCCAGCAGCCGCCTCCCCCTCTCGACAGGGGGATTGAACACTGAAGCTTTCTTT.